The clone carrying this T cell receptor (beta chain) came up a few times. Its antigen is currently unknown. The sample originates from a study of T-cell memory formation after mild COVID-19. Findings of the study overall: The CD4+ clones that contracted clustered mainly within CM and EM, and the CD8+ clones concentrated in EMRA. Balance between CD4 and CD8 was seen in clones contracting day 15 to 85, and a CD4+ lean was seen in later expanders.

TCRdb ran MiXCR on the 5' RACE reads and lists one entry per CDR3 protein. Of more than 250,000 distinct CDR3 sequences in the sample, 15% to 20% were seen once. Germline loops: CDR1 SGHDT, CDR2 YYEEEE. The CDR3 consists of 16 residues. The V segment lost 5 bases and the J segment 0 bases; nucleotides outside the gene matches: 11. This TCR came from a man younger than 35 who had mild COVID-19 (a few samples of this study predate the infection). Cell type and time point are not known. Material: PBMCs or a T cell subset sorted from them (not recorded which). The V call is TRBV5-6, the J call TRBJ2-7; TRBD1 agrees at 7 bases. CDR3 bases: TGTGCCAGCAGTTCTAACAGGGGAATAAGCTCCTACGAGCAGTACGTC. Translating it yields CASSSNRGISSYEQYV.